This T cell receptor (beta chain) originates from a study of early T cells in non-severe SARS-CoV-2 infection. Whole-study results and caveats: Anti-spike CD8 responses were favored in VDJdb matching, and private and CD4 specificities were missed.

Points on this clonotype: Its antigen is currently unknown.

Unique molecular identifiers were added to individual cDNA molecules. TCRdb independently ran MiXCR on the 5' RACE reads; one entry per CDR3 protein. The sample lists about 77,000 distinct CDR3 sequences, around 12% occurring once. This CDR3 is built from 16 residues. The ends lost 3 bases at V and 6 bases at J; junction bases unmatched: 14. Germline-derived CDR1 and CDR2 are SGDLS and YYNGEE. The specimen was whole blood, collected at baseline. The rearrangement links TRBV9 to TRBJ1-2; 7 bases fit TRBD1. This receptor was taken from an adult who was a healthcare worker with PCR-confirmed SARS-CoV-2 infection or an uninfected control (not recorded which). The donor label of this sample is uncertain. The CDR3 loop is CASSAAGRGRVNGYTF. The CDR3, as DNA: TGTGCCAGCAGCGCAGCTGGGAGGGGGCGCGTGAATGGCTACACCTTC.